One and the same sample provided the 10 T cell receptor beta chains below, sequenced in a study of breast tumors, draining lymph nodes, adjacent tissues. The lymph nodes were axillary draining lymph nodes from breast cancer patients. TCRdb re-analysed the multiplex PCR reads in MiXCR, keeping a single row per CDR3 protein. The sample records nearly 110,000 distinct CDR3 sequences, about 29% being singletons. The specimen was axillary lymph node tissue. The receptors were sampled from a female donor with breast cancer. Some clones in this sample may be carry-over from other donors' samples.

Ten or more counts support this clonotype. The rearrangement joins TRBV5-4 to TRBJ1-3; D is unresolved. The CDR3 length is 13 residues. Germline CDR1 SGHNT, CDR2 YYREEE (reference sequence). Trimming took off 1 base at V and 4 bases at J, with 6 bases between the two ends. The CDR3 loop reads CASSLRGGNTIYF. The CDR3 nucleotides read TGTGCCAGCAGCTTGAGAGGGGGAAACACCATATATTTT.

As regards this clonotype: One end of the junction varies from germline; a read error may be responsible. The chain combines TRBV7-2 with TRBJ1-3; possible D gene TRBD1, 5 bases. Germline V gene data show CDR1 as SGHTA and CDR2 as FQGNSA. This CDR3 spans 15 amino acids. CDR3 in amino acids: CVSSSLGVEGNAIYF. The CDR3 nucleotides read TGTGTCAGCAGCTCCCTGGGGGTCGAAGGAAACGCCATATATTTT.

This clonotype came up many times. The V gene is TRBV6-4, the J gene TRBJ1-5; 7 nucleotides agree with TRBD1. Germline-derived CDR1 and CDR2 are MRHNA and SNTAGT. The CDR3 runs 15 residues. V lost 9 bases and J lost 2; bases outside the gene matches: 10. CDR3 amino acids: CARDWDRHRNQPQHF. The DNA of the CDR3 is TGTGCCAGGGACTGGGACAGACACCGCAATCAGCCCCAGCATTTT.

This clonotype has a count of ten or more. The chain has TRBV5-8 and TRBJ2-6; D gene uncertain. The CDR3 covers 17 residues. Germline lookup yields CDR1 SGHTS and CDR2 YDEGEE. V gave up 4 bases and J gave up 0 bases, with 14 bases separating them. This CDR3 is CASSAQATSSGANVLTF. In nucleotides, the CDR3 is TGTGCCAGCAGCGCGCAGGCCACGAGCTCTGGGGCCAACGTCCTGACTTTC.

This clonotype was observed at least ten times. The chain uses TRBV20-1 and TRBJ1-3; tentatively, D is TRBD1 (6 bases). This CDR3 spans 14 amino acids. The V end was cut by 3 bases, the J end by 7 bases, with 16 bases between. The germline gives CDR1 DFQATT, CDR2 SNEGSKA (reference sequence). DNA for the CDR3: TGCAGTGCTAGGACCAGGGACACCTCTAACACCATATATTTT. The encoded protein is CSARTRDTSNTIYF.

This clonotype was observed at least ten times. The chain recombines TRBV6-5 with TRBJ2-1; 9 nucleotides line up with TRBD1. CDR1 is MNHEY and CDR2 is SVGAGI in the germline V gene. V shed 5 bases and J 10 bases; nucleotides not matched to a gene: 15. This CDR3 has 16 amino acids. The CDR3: CASSIPPGQGPREQFF. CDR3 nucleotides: TGTGCCAGCAGTATCCCTCCGGGACAGGGCCCCAGGGAGCAGTTCTTC.

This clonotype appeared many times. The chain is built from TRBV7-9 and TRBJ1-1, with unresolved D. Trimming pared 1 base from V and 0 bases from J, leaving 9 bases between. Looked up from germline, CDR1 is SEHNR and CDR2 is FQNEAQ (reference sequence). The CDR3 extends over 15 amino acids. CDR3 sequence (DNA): TGTGCCAGCAGCTTAGTTGTACAGCTGAACACTGAAGCTTTCTTT. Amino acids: CASSLVVQLNTEAFF.

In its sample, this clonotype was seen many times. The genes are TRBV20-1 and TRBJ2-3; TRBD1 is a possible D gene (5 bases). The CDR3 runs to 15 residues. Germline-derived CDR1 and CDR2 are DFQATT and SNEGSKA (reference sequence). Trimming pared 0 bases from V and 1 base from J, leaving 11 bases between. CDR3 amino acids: CSARDFQGGTDTQYF. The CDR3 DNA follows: TGCAGTGCTAGAGATTTTCAAGGGGGCACAGATACGCAGTATTTT.

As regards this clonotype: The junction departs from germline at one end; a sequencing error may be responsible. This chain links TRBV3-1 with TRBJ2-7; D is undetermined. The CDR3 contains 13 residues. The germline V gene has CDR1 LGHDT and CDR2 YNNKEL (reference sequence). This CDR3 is CASSETSSYERYF. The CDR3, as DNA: TGCGCCAGCAGCGAAACTTCATCCTACGAGCGGTACTTC.

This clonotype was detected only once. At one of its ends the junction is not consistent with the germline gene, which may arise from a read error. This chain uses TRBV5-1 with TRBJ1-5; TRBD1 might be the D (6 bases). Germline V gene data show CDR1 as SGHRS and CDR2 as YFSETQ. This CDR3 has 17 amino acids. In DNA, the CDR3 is TGCGCCAGCAGCTTGGCCAAGGGGGGGCAGTACAATGAGCCCCAGCATTTT. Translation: CASSLAKGGQYNEPQHF.